The 29 T cell receptor beta chains presented below share a single source sample, sequenced in a study of blood T cell repertoires in COVID-19. The table came from immunoSEQ multiplex PCR; TCRdb's copy has only in-frame clones and leaves some out. The data show approximately 330,000 clones, roughly 90% seen once. The sequenced sample consisted of peripheral blood. The receptor source for this set is a young man with COVID-19, enrolled during active disease.

The gene calls are TRBV10-3 and TRBJ2-1; D possibly corresponds to TRBD2 (5 bases). This CDR3 spans 11 amino acids. Germline values: CDR1 ENHRY, CDR2 SYGVKD. V was pared by 7 bases and J by 5 bases, with 6 bases between. CDR3 DNA: TGTGCCATCATGAGGGACAATGAGCAGTTCTTC. It specifies CAIMRDNEQFF.

The chain employs TRBV7-2 and TRBJ1-5; D unclear. The ends were cut back, 5 bases at V and 6 bases at J, with 17 bases in the middle. The CDR3 is made up of 15 amino acids. Germline V CDR1 and CDR2: SGHTA, FQGNSA. CDR3 DNA: TGTGCCAGCAGCCCCATCGGGGAGGCGGGTCAGCCCCAGCATTTT. Translation: CASSPIGEAGQPQHF.

V and J are TRBV18 and TRBJ1-2; 11 bases are a match to TRBD1. The germline V gene encodes CDR1 KGHSH and CDR2 LQKENI. The CDR3 is 18 amino acids. The ends lost 0 bases at V and 4 bases at J; junction bases unmatched: 10. The CDR3 region is CASSPPGSIGQGAYGYTF. The CDR3 nucleotides read TGTGCCAGCTCACCACCGGGCTCCATAGGACAGGGGGCCTATGGCTACACCTTC.

The DNA of the CDR3 is TGTGCCAGCTCCTCGACAGGGGGTGGTGAAGCTTTCTTT. This translates into CASSSTGGGEAFF. V and J are TRBV18 and TRBJ1-1; 9 nucleotides align to TRBD1. The V and J ends lost 6 bases and 7 bases, in that order; junction bases with no gene match: 6. Per the germline V gene, CDR1 is KGHSH and CDR2 is LQKENI. This CDR3 spans 13 amino acids.

V gene TRBV19 combines with J gene TRBJ1-1; D ambiguous. The germline gives CDR1 LNHDA, CDR2 SQIVND (reference sequence). Trimming stripped 5 bases from V and 1 base from J, with 5 bases between. The length of the CDR3 is 12 residues. The CDR3 DNA follows: TGTGCCAGTAGTGGGCGGAACACTGAAGCTTTCTTT. This encodes CASSGRNTEAFF.

The chain uses TRBV18 and TRBJ2-1, with 10 bases lining up with TRBD2. In germline, CDR1 is KGHSH, CDR2 LQKENI. The length of the CDR3 is 16 residues. The J segment lost 5 bases and the V segment lost 2 bases, leaving 6 bases of the junction unmatched. The CDR3 bases are TGTGCCAGCTCACCATCTAGCGGGGGCTCGAACAATGAGCAGTTCTTC. This gives the protein CASSPSSGGSNNEQFF.

The chain has TRBV7-8 and TRBJ2-7; 8 bases map to TRBD1. The CDR3 runs to 14 residues. After removal of 5 bases from V and 7 bases from J, the junction contained 10 bases not matched to a gene. The germline gives CDR1 SGHVS, CDR2 FQNEAQ. CDR3 sequence (DNA): TGTGCCAGCAGCCGAGACAGGGGATCTGGGGAGCAGTACTTC. This encodes CASSRDRGSGEQYF.

V is TRBV18 and J is TRBJ1-2; 10 bases are shared with TRBD1. Germline V gives CDR1 KGHSH, CDR2 LQKENI. This CDR3 spans 17 amino acids. The junction had 10 bases not matched to a gene; V was cut back by 3 bases and J by 3 bases. CDR3 DNA: TGTGCCAGCTCACCTTTGGACAGGGGGTCTGTCGACTATGGCTACACCTTC. Its translation is CASSPLDRGSVDYGYTF.

This CDR3 is CAISERPGQGSYEQYF. The CDR3, as DNA: TGTGCCATCAGTGAAAGACCGGGACAGGGTTCCTACGAGCAGTACTTC. The chain uses TRBV10-3 and TRBJ2-7; TRBD1 matches at 9 bases. V trimming: 3 bases; J trimming: 1 base; junction bases outside the gene matches: 7. The CDR3 covers 16 residues. Germline assignment: CDR1 ENHRY and CDR2 SYGVKD.

This clone was seen a single time. This rearrangement joins TRBV5-1 to TRBJ2-5; D perhaps matches TRBD1 (6 bases). The CDR3 consists of 17 residues. Trimming removed 0 bases at V and 2 bases at J, with 17 bases between. Looked up from germline, CDR1 is SGHRS and CDR2 is YFSETQ. DNA for the CDR3: TGCGCCAGCAGCTTGGCCGGTGGGGGCCAGTTACAAGAGACCCAGTACTTC. Translating it yields CASSLAGGGQLQETQYF.

In this sample, this clone turned up a few times. The genes are TRBV28 and TRBJ1-2; D is possibly TRBD1 (6 bases). Germline CDR1 reads MDHEN; CDR2 reads SYDVKM. The V gene lost 3 bases and the J gene lost 3 bases, with 14 bases spanning the gap. The CDR3 spans 15 residues. The CDR3 nucleotides read TGTGCCAGCAGTTTGGGTCGGGCAGGGGACTATGGCTACACCTTC. Residues: CASSLGRAGDYGYTF.

The chain joins TRBV6-5 to TRBJ1-1; D is perhaps TRBD1 (6 bases). The CDR3 sequence is 15 residues long. V was cut by 8 bases and J by 3 bases, with 19 bases left in between. Germline CDR1 MNHEY, CDR2 SVGAGI. CDR3 bases: TGTGCCAGCCGACGAGGGCAGGGGTGGGACACTGAAGCTTTCTTT. It specifies CASRRGQGWDTEAFF.

CDR3 region: CASSKTSGESGTQYF. CDR3 coding DNA: TGTGCCAGCAGCAAAACGTCAGGGGAAAGCGGGACCCAGTACTTC. This chain links TRBV28 with TRBJ2-5, with D possibly TRBD1 on 6 matching bases. Germline assignment: CDR1 MDHEN and CDR2 SYDVKM. With 6 bases removed from V and 7 bases from J, the gap between germline ends came to 21 bases. The CDR3 spans 15 residues.

V usage is TRBV5-1 and J usage is TRBJ1-5; 10 nucleotides line up with TRBD1. CDR3 size: 15 residues. V lost 0 bases and J lost 4; bases outside the gene matches: 1. Germline V gene sequence: CDR1 SGHRS, CDR2 YFSETQ. The CDR3 here is CASSLEGQGNQPQHF. CDR3 bases: TGCGCCAGCAGCTTGGAGGGACAGGGGAATCAGCCCCAGCATTTT.

The genes are TRBV7-7 and TRBJ2-2; 7 nucleotides line up with TRBD1. The V segment lost 5 bases and the J segment 4 bases; nucleotides outside the gene matches: 7. The CDR3 is 15 amino acids. In germline, CDR1 is SSHAT, CDR2 FNYEAQ (reference sequence). Here the CDR3 reads CASSRQGIVTGELFF. CDR3 in DNA: TGTGCCAGCAGCAGACAGGGAATTGTCACCGGGGAGCTGTTTTTT.

This clone was counted a single time. The V gene is TRBV21-1, the J gene TRBJ2-5; the table names TRBD1, a call not compared with the DNA. TRBV21-1 is listed as a pseudogene. CDR3 length: 14 amino acids. The CDR3 DNA follows: TGTGCCAGCAGCAAAGTGGCAGGACAAGAGACCCAGTACTTC. Translated, it gives CASSKVAGQETQYF.

This clone came up a few times. At one end the junction does not follow the germline gene, possibly because of a read error. The V and J genes are TRBV2 and TRBJ1-2, with 10 bases that match TRBD1. Germline V lookup: CDR1 SNHLY, CDR2 FYNNEI. CDR3 length equals 13 residues. CDR3 sequence (DNA): TGTGCCAGCAGTTTAACGGGACAGGGGCTTCCCCTCTTC. Amino acids: CASSLTGQGLPLF.

The chain employs TRBV7-3 and TRBJ1-1, with TRBD1 matching over 7 bases. The germline V gene has CDR1 SGHTA and CDR2 FQGTGA. CDR3 length: 15 amino acids. Losses at the gene ends were 3 bases for V and 6 bases for J; bases not matched to a gene: 10. CDR3 bases: TGTGCCAGCAGCTTGACTCGGGACAGAGGGGCTGAAGCTTTCTTT. Amino acids: CASSLTRDRGAEAFF.

The chain carries TRBV3-1 (or the pseudogene TRBV3-2) and TRBJ1-4; possible D gene TRBD1, 5 bases. The CDR3 sequence is 17 residues long. V shed 0 bases and J shed 3 bases, with 14 bases lying between them. The V gene's germline CDR1 is LGHDT and CDR2 YNNKEL (reference sequence). The CDR3 loop reads CASSQDWQGLANEKLFF. CDR3 bases: TGTGCCAGCAGCCAAGATTGGCAGGGACTGGCTAATGAAAAACTGTTTTTT.

The chain carries TRBV27 and TRBJ1-5; D not certain. The CDR3 is made up of 9 amino acids. The germline CDR1 and CDR2 sequences are MNHEY and SMNVEV (reference sequence). With 11 bases removed from V and 12 bases from J, the gap between germline ends came to 11 bases. The CDR3 DNA follows: TGTGCCCGAGGATCGGACCAGCATTTT. Translated: CARGSDQHF.

The rearrangement joins TRBV5-6 to TRBJ2-2, with 9 bases aligning to TRBD1. Germline V gene lookup returns CDR1 SGHDT and CDR2 YYEEEE. With V trimmed by 3 bases and J by 1 base, 4 bases remained unmatched. The length of the CDR3 is 16 residues. The chain's CDR3 is CASSWAGQGNTGELFF. CDR3 DNA: TGTGCCAGCAGCTGGGCGGGACAGGGGAACACCGGGGAGCTGTTTTTT.

The chain has TRBV7-9 and TRBJ1-1; unclear D gene. This CDR3 contains 12 residues. Germline lookup yields CDR1 SEHNR and CDR2 FQNEAQ (reference sequence). V gave up 0 bases and J gave up 6 bases, with 5 bases separating them. CDR3 loop: CASSLAVAEAFF. As DNA, the CDR3 is TGTGCCAGCAGCTTAGCCGTTGCTGAAGCTTTCTTT.

A word on this clone: The junction departs from germline at one end; a sequencing error may be responsible. J is TRBJ2-1 and V is TRBV9; TRBD2 matches 8 bases. The CDR3 spans 18 residues. Germline CDR1 SGDLS, CDR2 YYNGEE. The CDR3 coding sequence is TGTGCCGGCAGCGTAGGGATCCTAACGGGAGGGTCTAAGAGTGAGCAGTTCTTC. Its translation is CAGSVGILTGGSKSEQFF.

The chain carries TRBV5-1 and TRBJ2-5; TRBD1 aligns across 10 bases. The J segment lost 13 bases and the V segment lost 0 bases, leaving 6 bases of the junction unmatched. Germline V gives CDR1 SGHRS, CDR2 YFSETQ. The CDR3 spans 13 residues. CDR3 amino acids: CASSLDLGDRGYF. The CDR3 DNA follows: TGCGCCAGCAGCTTGGATTTAGGGGACAGGGGGTACTTC.

A few counts support this clone. The V and J genes are TRBV6-2 or TRBV6-3 and TRBJ1-5, with 7 bases identical to TRBD1. Germline V gene sequence: CDR1 MNHEY, CDR2 SVGEGT. V was clipped by 2 bases and J by 4 bases; unmatched bases: 14. The CDR3 is made up of 18 amino acids. The DNA of the CDR3 is TGTGCCAGCAGTTACGAGTCAGGGGGGTCACCTGGGAATCAGCCCCAGCATTTT. This encodes CASSYESGGSPGNQPQHF.

The chain carries TRBV28 and TRBJ1-1, with D possibly being TRBD1 (5 bases). CDR3 length: 15 amino acids. The germline CDR1 and CDR2 sequences are MDHEN and SYDVKM. Trimming stripped 3 bases from V and 0 bases from J, with 11 bases between. The CDR3 here is CASSFGGTLNTEAFF. The CDR3, as DNA: TGTGCCAGCAGTTTCGGGGGGACTCTGAACACTGAAGCTTTCTTT.

This chain uses TRBV6-5 with TRBJ2-2; 11 bases match TRBD2. V was clipped by 2 bases and J by 8 bases; unmatched bases: 7. Germline V lookup: CDR1 MNHEY, CDR2 SVGAGI. The CDR3 consists of 16 residues. CDR3 coding DNA: TGTGCCAGCAGTTACATAGCGGGAGGGCCATCAGGGGAGCTGTTTTTT. Translation gives CASSYIAGGPSGELFF.

The chain joins TRBV25-1 to TRBJ1-1; tentatively, D is TRBD1 (5 bases). CDR3 length: 14 residues. V was shortened by 6 bases and J by 3 bases, with 14 bases between the two germline ends. Germline CDR1 MGHDK, CDR2 SYGVNS. CDR3 sequence reads: CASRRLPGDTEAFF. As DNA, the CDR3 is TGTGCCAGCAGACGCCTCCCGGGGGACACTGAAGCTTTCTTT.

In its sample, this clone was seen once. The chain couples TRBV11-2 to TRBJ2-1; 12 positions match TRBD2. Trimming removed 6 bases from V and 5 bases from J; junction bases left unmatched: 5. From germline, CDR1 is SGHAT and CDR2 FQNNGV. The CDR3 is made up of 15 amino acids. CDR3 in DNA: TGTGCCAGCAGACCCAGGACTAGCGGGAACAATGAGCAGTTCTTC. It codes for CASRPRTSGNNEQFF.